This passage covers 23 T cell receptor beta chains from one sample sequenced in a study of T cells in Graves' hyperthyroidism and ophthalmopathy. RNA transcripts provided the source from which TCR beta CDR3 regions were amplified. The study used the HTBI primer set for a first-round RT-PCR of the TCR CDR3. TCRdb reprocessed the multiplex PCR reads with MiXCR, giving one entry per CDR3 protein. The sample lists about 570,000 distinct CDR3 sequences; 35% to 55% were seen once. Sequenced: peripheral blood or thyroid tissue (not recorded which). The receptors shown here come from an adult woman with Graves' disease, either hyperthyroidism or ophthalmopathy (not recorded which).

This chain joins TRBV6-4 and TRBJ2-5; D is perhaps TRBD1 (6 bases). This CDR3 has 14 amino acids. The ends were cut back, 2 bases at V and 5 bases at J, with 12 bases in the middle. Germline V gene lookup returns CDR1 MRHNA and CDR2 SNTAGT. DNA of the CDR3: TGTGCCAGCAGTGACGGGACAACGGGGGAGACCCAGTACTTC. As protein: CASSDGTTGETQYF.

V is TRBV12-3 or TRBV12-4 and J is TRBJ2-5; no definite D call. Trimming stripped 6 bases from V and 1 base from J, with 15 bases between. This CDR3 comprises 15 residues. The CDR3 reads CASSQDLASQETQYF. The CDR3 nucleotides read TGTGCCAGCAGCCAAGATCTGGCTAGCCAAGAGACCCAGTACTTC.

This clonotype has more than one count but fewer than ten. This chain links TRBV2 with TRBJ2-5; D is undetermined. This CDR3 contains 12 residues. Germline CDR1 reads SNHLY; CDR2 reads FYNNEI. Trimming shortened V by 4 bases and J by 1 base, and 4 bases separated the two germline ends. CDR3 residues: CASSVFQETQYF. The CDR3 DNA reads TGTGCCAGCAGTGTTTTCCAAGAGACCCAGTACTTC.

The rearrangement uses TRBV20-1 and TRBJ1-1; D not certain. Germline V gene lookup returns CDR1 DFQATT and CDR2 SNEGSKA (reference sequence). The CDR3 runs to 12 residues. The CDR3 nucleotides read TGCAGCGCTGTCCCCCTCACGACTGAAGCTTTCTTT. It encodes CSAVPLTTEAFF.

The chain is built from TRBV7-2 and TRBJ1-5; 7 positions agree with TRBD1. Losses at the gene ends were 3 bases for V and 6 bases for J; bases not matched to a gene: 11. From germline, CDR1 is SGHTA and CDR2 FQGNSA. The CDR3 extends over 16 amino acids. In nucleotides, the CDR3 is TGTGCCAGCAGCTTGGTCGCGACAGGGCTGAGTCAGCCCCAGCATTTT. This codes for CASSLVATGLSQPQHF.

This rearrangement joins TRBV10-3 to TRBJ1-1, with a tentative D call TRBD1 (5 bases). Germline lookup yields CDR1 ENHRY and CDR2 SYGVKD. Trimming pared 3 bases from V and 14 bases from J, leaving 19 bases between. This CDR3 comprises 13 residues. Here the CDR3 DNA reads TGTGCCATCAGTGATGGGCGGCCGGGACTAGCGTTCTTT. It specifies CAISDGRPGLAFF.

This clonotype was counted many times. The chain uses TRBV19 and TRBJ1-1, with 8 bases lining up with TRBD1. The CDR3 runs to 14 residues. CDR1 and CDR2 (germline): LNHDA, SQIVND (reference sequence). V lost 4 bases and J lost 1; bases outside the gene matches: 2. CDR3 residues: CASSRTGRNTEAFF. The CDR3 region has the DNA TGTGCCAGTAGTAGGACAGGGCGGAACACTGAAGCTTTCTTT.

V usage is TRBV25-1 and J usage is TRBJ1-2; 7 nucleotides match TRBD1. Germline lookup yields CDR1 MGHDK and CDR2 SYGVNS. The V segment lost 4 bases and the J segment 3 bases; nucleotides outside the gene matches: 8. The CDR3 spans 15 residues. The chain's CDR3 is CASSAEQGIDYGYTF. CDR3 nucleotides: TGTGCCAGCAGTGCCGAACAGGGGATCGACTATGGCTACACCTTC.

V usage is TRBV29-1 and J usage is TRBJ2-2; D possibly matches TRBD1 or TRBD2 (5 bases each). This CDR3 is built from 13 residues. Trimming took 3 bases from V and 3 from J, leaving 8 bases between them. The germline V gene encodes CDR1 SQVTM and CDR2 ANQGSEA. The CDR3 bases are TGCAGCGTTGATCAGGGACACACCGGGGAGCTGTTTTTT. Encoded protein: CSVDQGHTGELFF.

V gene TRBV7-3 combines with J gene TRBJ1-5; 8 bases match TRBD1. CDR1 and CDR2 (germline): SGHTA, FQGTGA. The CDR3 extends over 14 amino acids. After removal of 4 bases from V and 11 bases from J, the junction contained 10 bases not matched to a gene. CDR3 DNA: TGTGCCAGCAGCTCCTCAGGGGGCGGGGAGACCCAGCATTTT. This sequence encodes CASSSSGGGETQHF.

This clonotype was observed many times. V and J are TRBV7-6 and TRBJ2-7, with 7 bases lining up with TRBD1. The germline V gene encodes CDR1 SGHVS and CDR2 FNYEAQ. The CDR3 runs to 15 residues. Losses at the gene ends were 5 bases for V and 3 bases for J; bases not matched to a gene: 10. The CDR3 nucleotides are TGTGCCAGCAGCCTCGGGACAGACCCCATCTACGAGCAGTACTTC. Residues: CASSLGTDPIYEQYF.

To note about this clonotype: At one end the junction does not follow the germline gene, possibly because of a read error. The V and J genes are TRBV5-1 and TRBJ1-2, with D perhaps TRBD1 (6 bases). CDR1 SGHRS and CDR2 YFSETQ come from the germline V gene. The CDR3 covers 18 residues. The CDR3 spells CASSLASEASKGGYGYTF. For the CDR3, the DNA is TGTGCCAGCAGCTTAGCATCTGAAGCTAGCAAAGGGGGGTATGGCTACACCTTC. Complete variable domain (other parts from reference TRBV5-1 and TRBJ1-2): KAGVTQTPRYLIKTRGQQVTLSCSPISGHRSVSWYQQTPGQGLQFLFEYFSETQRNKGNFPGRFSGRQFSNSRSEMNVSTLELGDSALYLCASSLASEASKGGYGYTFGSGTRLTVV.

J is TRBJ1-2 and V is TRBV6-5; D is perhaps TRBD1 (6 bases). V lost 6 bases, J lost 4 bases, and 12 bases lay in between. The CDR3 runs 13 residues. Germline values: CDR1 MNHEY, CDR2 SVGAGI. In DNA, the CDR3 is TGTGCCAGCAGGCCAGGGGCTGGCTATGGCTACACCTTC. This codes for CASRPGAGYGYTF.

Points on this clonotype: Mismatch with germline at one junction end may stem from a read error. CDR3 in amino acids: CASSPGHQYGQYF. In DNA, the CDR3 is TGTGCCAGCAGCCCCGGACACCAGTACGGGCAGTACTTC. The genes are TRBV12-3 or TRBV12-4 and TRBJ2-7, with D possibly being TRBD1 (5 bases). The CDR3 is made up of 13 amino acids.

The chain links TRBV2 to TRBJ1-6; a weak D match, TRBD1 (6 bases). The CDR3 is 16 residues long. The ends were cut back, 6 bases at V and 8 bases at J, with 20 bases in the middle. Germline V lookup: CDR1 SNHLY, CDR2 FYNNEI. The CDR3 sequence is CASSLGGSPRDSPLHF. The CDR3 DNA reads TGTGCCAGCAGCTTAGGGGGGAGCCCACGGGATTCACCCCTCCACTTT.

For this clonotype: This could be a read error, since a much larger clone is one nucleotide away. This rearrangement joins TRBV19 to TRBJ1-6; the D is unclear. CDR1 is LNHDA, CDR2 SQIVND, per germline (reference sequence). The CDR3 runs to 16 residues. The V end was cut by 7 bases, the J end by 11 bases, with 24 bases between. The CDR3 sequence is CASTSQLGLINAPLHF. CDR3 nucleotides: TGTGCCAGTACCTCACAGCTCGGTCTTATCAATGCACCCCTCCACTTT.

This chain joins TRBV28 and TRBJ1-4; a possible D gene is TRBD1 (5 bases). The germline gives CDR1 MDHEN, CDR2 SYDVKM. Trimming cost V 7 bases and J 8 bases, with 20 bases left between them. CDR3 length: 15 amino acids. Written as DNA, the CDR3 is TGTGCCAGCATAAGGGGTCCTGACGCGGGGGAAAAACTGTTTTTT. Protein product: CASIRGPDAGEKLFF.

The V call is TRBV11-2, the J call TRBJ2-2; possible D gene TRBD2, 5 bases. CDR1 SGHAT and CDR2 FQNNGV come from the germline V gene. This CDR3 is built from 15 residues. Trimming stripped 4 bases from V and 2 bases from J, with 11 bases between. Here the CDR3 reads CASSSGGPNTGELFF. CDR3 DNA sequence: TGTGCCAGCAGCTCCGGCGGGCCTAACACCGGGGAGCTGTTTTTT.

This clonotype was counted many times. The rearrangement links TRBV7-2 to TRBJ2-7; a possible D gene is TRBD2 (6 bases). V was pared by 0 bases and J by 5 bases, with 17 bases between. Germline CDR1 reads SGHTA; CDR2 reads FQGNSA. This CDR3 comprises 16 residues. DNA of the CDR3: TGTGCCAGCAGCTTAGCTGGGGGGACTCCGCCTGACGAGCAGTACTTC. It yields the protein CASSLAGGTPPDEQYF.

The gene calls are TRBV7-2 and TRBJ2-7; 8 bases are a match to TRBD1. V shed 1 base, J shed 3 bases, and the junction held 8 bases outside the gene matches. Germline V gene data show CDR1 as SGHTA and CDR2 as FQGNSA. There are 16 residues in the CDR3. CDR3 sequence: CASSLDWRDRNYEQYF. The CDR3 bases are TGTGCCAGCAGCTTAGATTGGCGGGACAGGAACTACGAGCAGTACTTC.

V and J are TRBV6-1 and TRBJ1-3; unclear D gene. CDR3 length: 14 residues. Deletions cut 4 bases from V and 6 bases from J, with 13 bases between. From germline, CDR1 is MNHNS and CDR2 SASEGT. The CDR3 region is CASSASPTINTIYF. In DNA form, the CDR3 reads TGTGCCAGCAGTGCGAGCCCGACCATAAACACCATATATTTT.

The J gene is TRBJ2-1, the V gene TRBV20-1; 10 bases agree with TRBD2. The CDR3 has 14 residues. CDR1 and CDR2 from the germline V gene are DFQATT and SNEGSKA (reference sequence). V was clipped by 5 bases and J by 4 bases; unmatched bases: 5. This chain's CDR3 is CSAERLAGYNEQFF. Written as DNA, the CDR3 is TGCAGTGCTGAGAGACTAGCGGGTTACAATGAGCAGTTCTTC.

This clonotype has a count of ten or more. The chain links TRBV20-1 to TRBJ1-4, with D tentatively TRBD1 (5 bases). Trimming pared 5 bases from V and 5 bases from J, leaving 18 bases between. Germline CDR1 and CDR2: DFQATT and SNEGSKA (reference sequence). The CDR3 runs 15 residues. The CDR3 DNA follows: TGCAGTGCTCCCCGGGACGGAGGGGTCAATGAAAAACTGTTTTTT. This sequence encodes CSAPRDGGVNEKLFF.